These T cell receptor beta chains were read from a single sample in a study of shared clonotypes between healthy human individuals. TCRdb's table, derived via immunoSEQ multiplex PCR, lists solely in-frame clones and lacks some. In the table there are under 150,000 clones, around two thirds of which are singletons. The sequenced material came from memory CD8+ T cells sorted from blood. The receptors originated from a woman between 25 and 40 years old in good health. CDR3s include the opening cysteine and the closing phenylalanine or tryptophan. Fields, in order: J gene, V gene, CDR3 protein.

j_gene: TRBJ2-2; v_gene: TRBV2; CDR3aa: CASSTPGLATNTGELFF
j_gene: TRBJ2-1; v_gene: TRBV2; CDR3aa: CASSGRLAGFSYNEQFF
j_gene: TRBJ2-7; v_gene: TRBV7-9; CDR3aa: CASSRNSYEQYF
j_gene: TRBJ1-2; v_gene: TRBV28; CDR3aa: CASTPGQGRANYGYTF
j_gene: TRBJ2-7; v_gene: TRBV7-6; CDR3aa: CASSLGDIVEQYF
j_gene: TRBJ2-3; v_gene: TRBV21-1; CDR3aa: CASSKGSREASTDTQYF
j_gene: TRBJ1-2; v_gene: TRBV28; CDR3aa: CASSLSRVGWYGYTF
j_gene: TRBJ2-1; v_gene: TRBV11-1; CDR3aa: CASSLGRRQGNEQFF
j_gene: TRBJ2-1; v_gene: TRBV6-4; CDR3aa: CASSDSIGGDEQFF
j_gene: TRBJ2-7; v_gene: TRBV5-1; CDR3aa: CASSPPTSGSYEQYF
j_gene: TRBJ2-5; v_gene: TRBV7-7; CDR3aa: CASSLAPTVETQYF
j_gene: TRBJ2-2; v_gene: TRBV6-4; CDR3aa: CASSDSAGGFGELFF
j_gene: TRBJ1-3; v_gene: TRBV9; CDR3aa: CASSGRQHGNTIYF
j_gene: TRBJ2-7; v_gene: TRBV28; CDR3aa: CASSQTPRRSGSRSEQYF
j_gene: TRBJ2-2; v_gene: TRBV30; CDR3aa: CAWSTPEVNTGELFF
j_gene: TRBJ2-1; v_gene: TRBV19; CDR3aa: CASSLAGGPGNEQFF
j_gene: TRBJ2-1; v_gene: TRBV19; CDR3aa: CASSIRSGIRNEQFF
j_gene: TRBJ2-7; v_gene: TRBV6-1; CDR3aa: CASRLTGTGWYEQYF
j_gene: TRBJ2-7; v_gene: TRBV10-3; CDR3aa: CAIGTGPDYEQYF
j_gene: TRBJ2-7; v_gene: TRBV9; CDR3aa: CASSPSGVEQYF
j_gene: TRBJ2-3; v_gene: TRBV6-1; CDR3aa: CAGQGGLDLDTQYF
j_gene: TRBJ2-5; v_gene: TRBV7-2; CDR3aa: CASSFGGEGAVRETQYF
j_gene: TRBJ2-5; v_gene: TRBV25-1; CDR3aa: CASSDTRTGGSKGETQYF
j_gene: TRBJ1-5; v_gene: TRBV27; CDR3aa: CASSFRQGAQPQHF
j_gene: TRBJ1-3; v_gene: TRBV4-2; CDR3aa: CASKNEGILRNTIYF
j_gene: TRBJ2-5; v_gene: TRBV30; CDR3aa: CAWSAGLGEQYF
j_gene: TRBJ2-3; v_gene: TRBV6-5; CDR3aa: CASSYSGTGGLDTQYF
j_gene: TRBJ2-3; v_gene: TRBV10-1; CDR3aa: CASAYSTDTQYF
j_gene: TRBJ1-2; v_gene: TRBV2; CDR3aa: CASPATEIYGYTF
j_gene: TRBJ2-1; v_gene: TRBV6-4; CDR3aa: CASSASLATIRDEQFF
j_gene: TRBJ2-4; v_gene: TRBV14; CDR3aa: CASSQALDGKNIQYF
j_gene: TRBJ2-7; v_gene: TRBV13; CDR3aa: CASTPALAGVTPYEQYF